What follows describes a single TCR beta chain. Antigen: not known. This entry belongs to a study of radiation and T cells in renal cell carcinoma. The repertoire was sequenced with immunoSEQ multiplex PCR; TCRdb's copy has only in-frame clones and lacks some. The sample includes around 78,000 clones, roughly nine tenths of them seen just once. Study-wide points: Pretreatment tumor biopsies were lacking, so baseline clonotypes are unknown. From baseline, blood top tumor clonotypes peaked at 2 weeks post-radiation.

V shed 0 bases and J shed 1 base, with 8 bases lying between them. Germline CDR1 and CDR2: SGDLS and YYNGEE. The CDR3 length is 15 residues. Time point denoted: blood 4 weeks post-SBRT, at nephrectomy. Treatment here: 15 Gy SBRT to primary tumor, nephrectomy 4 weeks later. Clear cell pathology was present in this patient's renal cell carcinoma. This chain joins TRBV9 and TRBJ2-1; maybe TRBD2 (6 bases). This receptor was obtained from a woman in her 70s with renal cell carcinoma. The source was blood, collected from a patient whose treatment included radiotherapy and nephrectomy. In nucleotides, the CDR3 is TGTGCCAGCAGCGTAGCGGGGGATTCCTACAATGAGCAGTTCTTC. Translated, it gives CASSVAGDSYNEQFF.